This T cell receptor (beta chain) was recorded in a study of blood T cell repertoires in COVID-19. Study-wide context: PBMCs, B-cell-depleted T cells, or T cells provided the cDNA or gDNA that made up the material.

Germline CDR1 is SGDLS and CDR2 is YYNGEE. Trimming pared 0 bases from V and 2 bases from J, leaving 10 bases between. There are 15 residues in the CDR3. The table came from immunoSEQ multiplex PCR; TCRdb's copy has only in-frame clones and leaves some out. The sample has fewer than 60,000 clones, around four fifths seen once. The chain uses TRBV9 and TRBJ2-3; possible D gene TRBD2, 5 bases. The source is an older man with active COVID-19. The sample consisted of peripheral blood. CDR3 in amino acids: CASSVGVLATDTQYF. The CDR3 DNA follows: TGTGCCAGCAGCGTAGGGGTCCTAGCCACAGATACGCAGTATTTT.